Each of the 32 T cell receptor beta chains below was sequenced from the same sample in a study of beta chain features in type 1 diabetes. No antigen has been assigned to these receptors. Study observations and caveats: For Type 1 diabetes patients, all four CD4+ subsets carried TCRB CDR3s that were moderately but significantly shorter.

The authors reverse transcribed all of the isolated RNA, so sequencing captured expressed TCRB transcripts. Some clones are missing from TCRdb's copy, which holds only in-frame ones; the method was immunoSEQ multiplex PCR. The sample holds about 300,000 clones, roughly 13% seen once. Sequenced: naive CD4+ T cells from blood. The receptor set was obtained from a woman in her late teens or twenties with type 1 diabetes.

CDR3 DNA sequence: TGTGCCAGTAGTCCAAGGACTAGCGGGAGGACCGGGGAGCTGTTTTTT. Translated, it gives CASSPRTSGRTGELFF. This chain links TRBV19 with TRBJ2-2; 14 positions match TRBD2. Germline V gene sequence: CDR1 LNHDA, CDR2 SQIVND (reference sequence). J gave up 5 bases and V 5 bases, and 4 bases lay outside the gene matches. The length of the CDR3 is 16 residues.

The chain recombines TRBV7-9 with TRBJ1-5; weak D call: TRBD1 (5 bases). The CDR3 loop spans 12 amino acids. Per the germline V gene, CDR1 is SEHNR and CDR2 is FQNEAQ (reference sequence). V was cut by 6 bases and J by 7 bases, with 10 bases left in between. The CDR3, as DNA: TGTGCCAGCAGTCGACAGCAACAGCCCCAGCATTTT. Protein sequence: CASSRQQQPQHF.

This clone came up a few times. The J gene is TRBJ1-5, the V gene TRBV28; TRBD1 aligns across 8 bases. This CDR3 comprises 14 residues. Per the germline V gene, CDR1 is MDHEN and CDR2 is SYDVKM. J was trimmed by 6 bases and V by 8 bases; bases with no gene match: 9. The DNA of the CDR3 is TGTGCCAGCGACGAGGACAGGGATATTCAGCCCCAGCATTTT. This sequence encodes CASDEDRDIQPQHF. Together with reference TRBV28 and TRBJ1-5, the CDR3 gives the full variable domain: DVKVTQSSRYLVKRTGEKVFLECVQDMDHENMFWYRQDPGLGLRLIYFSYDVKMKEKGDIPEGYSVSREKKERFSLILESASTNQTSMYLCASDEDRDIQPQHFGDGTRLSIL.

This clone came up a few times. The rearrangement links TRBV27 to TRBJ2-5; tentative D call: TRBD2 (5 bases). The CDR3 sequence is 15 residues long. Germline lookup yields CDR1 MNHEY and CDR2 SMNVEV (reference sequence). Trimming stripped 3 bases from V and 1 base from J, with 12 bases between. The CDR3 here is CASSLGARIQETQYF. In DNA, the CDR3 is TGTGCCAGCAGTTTGGGAGCTAGAATCCAAGAGACCCAGTACTTC.

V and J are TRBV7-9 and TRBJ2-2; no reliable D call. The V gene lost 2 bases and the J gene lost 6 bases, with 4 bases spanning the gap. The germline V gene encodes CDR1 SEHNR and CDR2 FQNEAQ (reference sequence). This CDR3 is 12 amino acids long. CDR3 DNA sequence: TGTGCCAGCAGCTTAATATCCGGGGAGCTGTTTTTT. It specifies CASSLISGELFF.

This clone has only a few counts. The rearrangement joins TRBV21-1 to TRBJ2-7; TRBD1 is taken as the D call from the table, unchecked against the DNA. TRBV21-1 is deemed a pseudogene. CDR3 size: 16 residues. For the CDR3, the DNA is TGTGCCAGCAGCAACTCTGACAGGGCAGAAGATTGCGAGCAGTACGTC. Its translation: CASSNSDRAEDCEQYV.

The DNA for the CDR3 is TGTGCCATCAGTGACCACTCTAGCGGGGGCCTGGGGAATGAGCAGTTCTTC. This sequence encodes CAISDHSSGGLGNEQFF. The gene calls are TRBV10-3 and TRBJ2-1, with 10 bases that match TRBD2. V dropped 3 bases and J dropped 7; count of bases not matched to a gene: 12. The CDR3 loop spans 17 amino acids. Germline V gene data show CDR1 as ENHRY and CDR2 as SYGVKD.

CDR3 coding DNA: TGTGCCAGTAGTAGAGCGGGAGCAGAGACCCAGTACTTC. Translating gives CASSRAGAETQYF. The gene calls are TRBV19 and TRBJ2-5; the match to TRBD2 covers 8 bases. V lost 4 bases and J lost 4; bases outside the gene matches: 2. CDR3 size: 13 residues. CDR1 is LNHDA, CDR2 SQIVND, per germline (reference sequence). Supplemented by reference TRBV19 and TRBJ2-5, the full variable domain reads DGGITQSPKYLFRKEGQNVTLSCEQNLNHDAMYWYRQDPGQGLRLIYYSQIVNDFQKGDIAEGYSVSREKKESFPLTVTSAQKNPTAFYLCASSRAGAETQYFGPGTRLLVL.

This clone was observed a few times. In DNA form, the CDR3 reads TGTGCCAGCAGCTTAAATAGGGACAGAGACCTAAGTGGCTACACCTTC. Residues: CASSLNRDRDLSGYTF. The gene calls are TRBV7-9 and TRBJ1-2, with TRBD1 matching 7 bases. The trim removed 2 bases at V and 7 bases at J, leaving 13 bases unmatched. Per the germline V gene, CDR1 is SEHNR and CDR2 is FQNEAQ (reference sequence). The length of the CDR3 is 16 residues.

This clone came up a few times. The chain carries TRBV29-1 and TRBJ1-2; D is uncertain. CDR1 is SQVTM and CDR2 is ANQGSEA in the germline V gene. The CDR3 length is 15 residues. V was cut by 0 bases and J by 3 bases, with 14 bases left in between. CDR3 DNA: TGCAGCGTTGAAGATCAGAACAGCCAACACTATGGCTACACCTTC. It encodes CSVEDQNSQHYGYTF.

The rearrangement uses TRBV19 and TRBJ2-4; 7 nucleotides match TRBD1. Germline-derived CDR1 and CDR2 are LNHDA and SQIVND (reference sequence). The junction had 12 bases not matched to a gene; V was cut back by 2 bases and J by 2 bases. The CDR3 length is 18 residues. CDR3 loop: CASSIRRGSDGTKNIQYF. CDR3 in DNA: TGTGCCAGTAGTATACGCAGGGGGTCCGACGGGACCAAAAACATTCAGTACTTC.

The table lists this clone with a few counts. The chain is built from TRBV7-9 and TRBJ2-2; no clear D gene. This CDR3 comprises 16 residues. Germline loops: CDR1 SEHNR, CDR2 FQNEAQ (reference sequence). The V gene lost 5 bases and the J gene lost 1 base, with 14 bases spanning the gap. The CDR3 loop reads CASSPGVLENTGELFF. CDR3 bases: TGTGCCAGCAGCCCCGGAGTGTTGGAGAACACCGGGGAGCTGTTTTTT.

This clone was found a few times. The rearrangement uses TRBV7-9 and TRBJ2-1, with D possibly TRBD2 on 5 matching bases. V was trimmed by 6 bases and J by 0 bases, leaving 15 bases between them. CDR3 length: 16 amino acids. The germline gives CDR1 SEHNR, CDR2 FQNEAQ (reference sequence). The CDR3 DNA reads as TGTGCCAGCAGACCAACCAGGAGGCCCTCCTACAATGAGCAGTTCTTC. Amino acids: CASRPTRRPSYNEQFF.

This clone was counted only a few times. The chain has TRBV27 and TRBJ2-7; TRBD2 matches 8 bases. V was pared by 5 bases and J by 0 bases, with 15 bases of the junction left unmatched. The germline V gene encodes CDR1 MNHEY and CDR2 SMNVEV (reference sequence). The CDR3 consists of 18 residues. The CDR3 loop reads CASSPQLIRGGSSYEQYF. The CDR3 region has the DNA TGTGCCAGCAGTCCCCAGTTGATTCGCGGGGGGAGCTCCTACGAGCAGTACTTC.

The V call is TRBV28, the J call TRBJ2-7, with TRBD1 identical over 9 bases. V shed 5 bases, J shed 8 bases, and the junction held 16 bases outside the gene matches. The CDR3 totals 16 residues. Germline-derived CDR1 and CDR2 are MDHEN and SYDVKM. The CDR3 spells CASSPPGTGPFSKQYF. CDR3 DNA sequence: TGTGCCAGCAGTCCGCCAGGGACAGGGCCCTTTTCGAAGCAGTACTTC. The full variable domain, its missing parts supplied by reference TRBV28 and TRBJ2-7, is DVKVTQSSRYLVKRTGEKVFLECVQDMDHENMFWYRQDPGLGLRLIYFSYDVKMKEKGDIPEGYSVSREKKERFSLILESASTNQTSMYLCASSPPGTGPFSKQYFGPGTRLTVT.

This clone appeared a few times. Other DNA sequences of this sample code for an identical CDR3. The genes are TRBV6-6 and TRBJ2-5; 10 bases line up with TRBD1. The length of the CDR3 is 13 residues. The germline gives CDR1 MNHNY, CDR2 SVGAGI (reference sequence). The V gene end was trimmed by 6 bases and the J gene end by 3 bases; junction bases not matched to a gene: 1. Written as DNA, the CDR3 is TGTGCCAGCAGAGGGACAGGGGAAGAGACCCAGTACTTC. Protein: CASRGTGEETQYF.

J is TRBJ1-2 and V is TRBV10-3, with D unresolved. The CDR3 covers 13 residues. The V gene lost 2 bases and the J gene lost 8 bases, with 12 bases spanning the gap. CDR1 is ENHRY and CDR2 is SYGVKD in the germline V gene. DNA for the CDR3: TGTGCCATCAGTGAGATGGAGGAGTACGGCTACACCTTC. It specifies CAISEMEEYGYTF.

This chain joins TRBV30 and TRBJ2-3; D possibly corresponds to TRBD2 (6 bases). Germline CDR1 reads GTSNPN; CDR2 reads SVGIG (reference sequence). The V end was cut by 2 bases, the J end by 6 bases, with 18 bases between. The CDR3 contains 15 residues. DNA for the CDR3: TGTGCCTGGAGTTTGCTCGAGCGGGCAGGGGATACGCAGTATTTT. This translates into CAWSLLERAGDTQYF.

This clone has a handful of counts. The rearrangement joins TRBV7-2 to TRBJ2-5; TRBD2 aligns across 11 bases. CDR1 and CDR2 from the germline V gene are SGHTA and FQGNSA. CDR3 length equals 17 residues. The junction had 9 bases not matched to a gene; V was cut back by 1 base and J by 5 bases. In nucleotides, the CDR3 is TGTGCCAGCAGCTTAGGACTTAGCGGGAGGGAGGGGGAGACCCAGTACTTC. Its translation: CASSLGLSGREGETQYF.

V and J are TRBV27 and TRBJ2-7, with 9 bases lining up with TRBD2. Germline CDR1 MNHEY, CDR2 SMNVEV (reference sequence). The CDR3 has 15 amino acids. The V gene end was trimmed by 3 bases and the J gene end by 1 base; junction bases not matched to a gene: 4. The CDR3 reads CASSFRSGSSYEQYF. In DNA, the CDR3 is TGTGCCAGCAGTTTTCGTAGCGGGAGTTCCTACGAGCAGTACTTC.

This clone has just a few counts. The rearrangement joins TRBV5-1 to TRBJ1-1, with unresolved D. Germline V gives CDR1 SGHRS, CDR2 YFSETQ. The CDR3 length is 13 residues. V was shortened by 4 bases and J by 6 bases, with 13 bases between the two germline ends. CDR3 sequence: CASSNTVVAEAFF. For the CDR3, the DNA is TGCGCCAGCAGCAATACGGTTGTAGCTGAAGCTTTCTTT.

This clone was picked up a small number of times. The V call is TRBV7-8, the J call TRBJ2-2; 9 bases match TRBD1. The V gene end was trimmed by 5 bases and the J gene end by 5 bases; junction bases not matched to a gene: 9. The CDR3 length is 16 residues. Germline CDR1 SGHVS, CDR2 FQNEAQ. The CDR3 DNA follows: TGTGCCAGCAGCGCACAACAGGGGGCGCTTACCGGGGAGCTGTTTTTT. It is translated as CASSAQQGALTGELFF.

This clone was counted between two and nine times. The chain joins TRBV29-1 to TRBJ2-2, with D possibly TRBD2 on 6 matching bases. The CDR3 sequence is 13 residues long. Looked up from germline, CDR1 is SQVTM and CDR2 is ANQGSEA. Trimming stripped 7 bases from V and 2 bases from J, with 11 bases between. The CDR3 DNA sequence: TGCAGCGCCGGGACTTACAACACCGGGGAGCTGTTTTTT. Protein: CSAGTYNTGELFF.

In nucleotides, the CDR3 is TGTGCCAGCTCACAAGAGTATGGCTCCTACGAGCAGTACTTC. Its protein is CASSQEYGSYEQYF. The chain links TRBV18 to TRBJ2-7, with D unclear. CDR1 and CDR2 (germline): KGHSH, LQKENI. This CDR3 region has 14 residues. Trimming stripped 4 bases from V and 0 bases from J, with 10 bases between.

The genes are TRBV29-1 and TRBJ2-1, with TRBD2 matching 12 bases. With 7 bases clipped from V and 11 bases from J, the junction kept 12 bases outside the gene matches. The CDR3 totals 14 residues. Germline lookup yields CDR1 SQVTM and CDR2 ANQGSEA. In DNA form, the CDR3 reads TGCAGCGATAGACTAGCGGGAGCCGGGGGCAAGCAGTTCTTC. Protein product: CSDRLAGAGGKQFF.

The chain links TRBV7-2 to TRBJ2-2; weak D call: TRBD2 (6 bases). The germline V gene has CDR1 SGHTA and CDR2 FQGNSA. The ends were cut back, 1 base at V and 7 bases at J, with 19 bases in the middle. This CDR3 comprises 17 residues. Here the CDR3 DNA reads TGTGCCAGCAGCTTAGAACTCCTACGGGAGTTTGTCGGGGAGCTGTTTTTT. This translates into CASSLELLREFVGELFF. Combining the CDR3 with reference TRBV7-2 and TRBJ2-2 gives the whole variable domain GAGVSQSPSNKVTEKGKDVELRCDPISGHTALYWYRQSLGQGLEFLIYFQGNSAPDKSGLPSDRFSAERTGGSVSTLTIQRTQQEDSAVYLCASSLELLREFVGELFFGEGSRLTVL.

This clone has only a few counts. CDR3 in amino acids: CASSVLGTASEKLFF. The CDR3 DNA is TGTGCCAGCAGCGTACTCGGGACAGCCTCTGAAAAACTGTTTTTT. The rearrangement uses TRBV9 and TRBJ1-4; 7 bases fit TRBD1. J was trimmed by 7 bases and V by 1 base; bases with no gene match: 7. The CDR3 is 15 residues long. CDR1 and CDR2 (germline): SGDLS, YYNGEE.

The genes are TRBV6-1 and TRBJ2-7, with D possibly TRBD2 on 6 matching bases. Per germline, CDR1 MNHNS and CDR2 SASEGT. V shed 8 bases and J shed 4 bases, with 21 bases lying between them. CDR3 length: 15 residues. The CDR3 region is CASRPPPGSVYEQYF. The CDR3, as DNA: TGTGCCAGCCGTCCACCACCCGGGAGTGTTTACGAGCAGTACTTC.

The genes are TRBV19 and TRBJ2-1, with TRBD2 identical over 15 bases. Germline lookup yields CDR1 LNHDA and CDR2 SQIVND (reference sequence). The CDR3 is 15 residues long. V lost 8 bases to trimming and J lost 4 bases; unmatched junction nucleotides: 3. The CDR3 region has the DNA TGTGCCAGTCAAGGACTAGCGGGAGGGTACAATGAGCAGTTCTTC. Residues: CASQGLAGGYNEQFF.

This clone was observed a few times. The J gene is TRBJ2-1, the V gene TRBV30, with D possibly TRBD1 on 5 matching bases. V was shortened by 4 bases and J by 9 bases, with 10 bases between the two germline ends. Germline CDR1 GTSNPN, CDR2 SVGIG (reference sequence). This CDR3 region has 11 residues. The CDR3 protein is CAWTGWGEQFF. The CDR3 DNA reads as TGTGCCTGGACAGGGTGGGGTGAGCAGTTCTTC.

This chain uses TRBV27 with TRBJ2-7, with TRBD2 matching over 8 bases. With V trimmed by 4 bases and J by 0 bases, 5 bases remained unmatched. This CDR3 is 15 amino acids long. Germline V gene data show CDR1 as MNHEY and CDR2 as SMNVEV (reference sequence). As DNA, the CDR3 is TGTGCCAGCAGTTATAGGCGGGAGGCCTCCTACGAGCAGTACTTC. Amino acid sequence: CASSYRREASYEQYF.

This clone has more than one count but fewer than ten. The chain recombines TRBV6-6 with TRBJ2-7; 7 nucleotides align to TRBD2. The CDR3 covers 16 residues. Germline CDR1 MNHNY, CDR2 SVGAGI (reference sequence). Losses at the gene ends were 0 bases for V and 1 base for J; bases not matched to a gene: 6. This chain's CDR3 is CASSYSGEGRSYEQYF. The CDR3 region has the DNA TGTGCCAGCAGTTACTCCGGGGAGGGGAGGTCCTACGAGCAGTACTTC.